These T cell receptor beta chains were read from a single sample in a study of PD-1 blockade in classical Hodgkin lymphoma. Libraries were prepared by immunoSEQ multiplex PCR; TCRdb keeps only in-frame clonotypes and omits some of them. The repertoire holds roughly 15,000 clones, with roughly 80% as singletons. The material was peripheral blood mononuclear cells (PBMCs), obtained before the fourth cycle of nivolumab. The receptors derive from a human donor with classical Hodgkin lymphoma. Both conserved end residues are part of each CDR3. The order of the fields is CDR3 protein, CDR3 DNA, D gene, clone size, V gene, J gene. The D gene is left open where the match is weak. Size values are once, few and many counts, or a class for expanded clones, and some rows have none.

CDR3aa: CATSRRLAQHF
CDR3nt: TGTGCCACCAGCAGGCGTTTGGCCCAGCATTTT
d_gene: .
abundance: few
v_gene: TRBV15
j_gene: TRBJ1-5

CDR3aa: CASSLDSRDRIGYTF
CDR3nt: TGTGCCAGCAGCTTAGATTCCAGGGACCGGATTGGCTACACCTTC
d_gene: .
abundance: .
v_gene: TRBV7-2
j_gene: TRBJ1-2

CDR3aa: CASGQGGMQAFF
CDR3nt: TGTGCCTCTGGACAGGGGGGGATGCAAGCTTTCTTT
d_gene: TRBD1
abundance: .
v_gene: TRBV30
j_gene: TRBJ1-1

CDR3aa: CASSYPGHNNGQFF
CDR3nt: TGTGCCAGCAGTTACCCGGGACACAACAATGGGCAGTTCTTC
d_gene: .
abundance: once
v_gene: TRBV6-6
j_gene: TRBJ2-1

CDR3aa: CASSEGSSGSTDTQYF
CDR3nt: TGTGCCAGCAGTGAAGGTAGTAGCGGGTCCACAGATACGCAGTATTTT
d_gene: TRBD2
abundance: few
v_gene: TRBV6-4
j_gene: TRBJ2-3

CDR3aa: CASSLNGGIDGYTF
CDR3nt: TGTGCCAGCAGCTTGAACGGGGGGATAGATGGCTACACCTTC
d_gene: .
abundance: few
v_gene: TRBV7-1
j_gene: TRBJ1-2

CDR3aa: CASSARYVRTEAFF
CDR3nt: TGTGCCAGCAGCGCGCGATACGTGAGGACTGAAGCTTTCTTT
d_gene: .
abundance: .
v_gene: TRBV7-2
j_gene: TRBJ1-1

CDR3aa: CASSSSGDLWAKSPREKLFF
CDR3nt: TGTGCCAGCAGCTCATCCGGGGACCTTTGGGCCAAGTCCCCCAGGGAAAAACTGTTTTTT
d_gene: .
abundance: once
v_gene: TRBV7-6
j_gene: TRBJ1-4

CDR3aa: CSVDPLVPGELFF
CDR3nt: TGCAGCGTTGACCCTCTTGTTCCCGGGGAGCTGTTTTTT
d_gene: .
abundance: .
v_gene: TRBV29-1
j_gene: TRBJ2-2

CDR3aa: CASSLASGELFF
CDR3nt: TGTGCCAGCAGCCTGGCGAGCGGGGAGCTGTTTTTT
d_gene: .
abundance: .
v_gene: TRBV5-6
j_gene: TRBJ2-2

CDR3aa: CASRKTGGTGELFF
CDR3nt: TGTGCCAGCAGAAAGACAGGGGGAACCGGGGAGCTGTTTTTT
d_gene: TRBD1
abundance: .
v_gene: TRBV7-2
j_gene: TRBJ2-2

CDR3aa: CSAVGGTEAFF
CDR3nt: TGCAGTGCCGTAGGGGGGACTGAAGCTTTCTTT
d_gene: .
abundance: .
v_gene: TRBV20-1
j_gene: TRBJ1-1

CDR3aa: CASSYPLFGQTPRARAAGQYF
CDR3nt: TGTGCCAGCAGTTACCCTTTATTTGGACAGACTCCCAGGGCGAGGGCAGCTGGCCAGTACTTC
d_gene: .
abundance: few
v_gene: TRBV28
j_gene: TRBJ2-5

CDR3aa: CASSKPGSYGYTF
CDR3nt: TGTGCCAGTAGTAAACCAGGGAGCTATGGCTACACCTTC
d_gene: .
abundance: .
v_gene: TRBV19
j_gene: TRBJ1-2

CDR3aa: CASSSAVSNQPQHF
CDR3nt: TGTGCCAGCAGCTCCGCCGTTAGCAATCAGCCCCAGCATTTT
d_gene: .
abundance: few
v_gene: TRBV28
j_gene: TRBJ1-5

CDR3aa: CASSESAGGAFF
CDR3nt: TGTGCCAGCTCAGAGTCGGCAGGAGGGGCTTTCTTT
d_gene: .
abundance: .
v_gene: TRBV18
j_gene: TRBJ1-1

CDR3aa: CATSKGSGGYNEQFF
CDR3nt: TGTGCCACCAGCAAGGGTTCAGGGGGATACAATGAGCAGTTCTTC
d_gene: TRBD1
abundance: .
v_gene: TRBV15
j_gene: TRBJ2-1

CDR3aa: CASSGTGAAAETQYF
CDR3nt: TGTGCCAGCAGCGGTACAGGGGCCGCCGCGGAGACCCAGTACTTC
d_gene: TRBD1
abundance: once
v_gene: TRBV2
j_gene: TRBJ2-5

CDR3aa: CASSARGTANEKLFF
CDR3nt: TGTGCCAGCAGCGCGCGTGGGACAGCTAATGAAAAACTGTTTTTT
d_gene: TRBD1
abundance: .
v_gene: TRBV6-1
j_gene: TRBJ1-4

CDR3aa: CASSAGRGLGYTF
CDR3nt: TGTGCCAGCAGCGCGGGTCGAGGATTGGGCTACACCTTC
d_gene: .
abundance: .
v_gene: TRBV5-4
j_gene: TRBJ1-2

CDR3aa: CASSSPYEQYF
CDR3nt: TGTGCCAGCAGCTCCCCCTACGAGCAGTACTTC
d_gene: .
abundance: .
v_gene: TRBV7-8
j_gene: TRBJ2-7

CDR3aa: CASSRTSGGETQYF
CDR3nt: TGTGCCAGCAGCCGTACCTCGGGGGGGGAGACCCAGTACTTC
d_gene: TRBD2
abundance: few
v_gene: TRBV27
j_gene: TRBJ2-5

CDR3aa: CASSEAQGAREKLFF
CDR3nt: TGTGCCAGCAGTGAAGCGCAGGGGGCTAGAGAAAAACTGTTTTTT
d_gene: TRBD1
abundance: .
v_gene: TRBV2
j_gene: TRBJ1-4

CDR3aa: CASSRRVPNEKLFF
CDR3nt: TGTGCCAGCAGCCGCCGGGTGCCTAATGAAAAACTGTTTTTT
d_gene: .
abundance: once
v_gene: TRBV11-2
j_gene: TRBJ1-4

CDR3aa: CATGGGGAADTQYF
CDR3nt: TGTGCCACTGGTGGCGGGGGGGCGGCAGATACGCAGTATTTT
d_gene: TRBD2
abundance: .
v_gene: TRBV28
j_gene: TRBJ2-3

CDR3aa: CASSFLKDGGYTF
CDR3nt: TGTGCCAGCAGTTTCCTAAAGGATGGAGGCTACACCTTC
d_gene: .
abundance: few
v_gene: TRBV27
j_gene: TRBJ1-2

CDR3aa: CATSPRGGGNEKLFF
CDR3nt: TGTGCCACCAGCCCCCGGGGAGGGGGTAATGAAAAACTGTTTTTT
d_gene: .
abundance: .
v_gene: TRBV15
j_gene: TRBJ1-4

CDR3aa: CASSVQGYSNQPQHF
CDR3nt: TGTGCCAGCAGCGTACAGGGTTATAGCAATCAGCCCCAGCATTTT
d_gene: .
abundance: .
v_gene: TRBV4-2
j_gene: TRBJ1-5

CDR3aa: CASSDGASGNTIYF
CDR3nt: TGTGCCAGCAGTGATGGGGCTTCTGGAAACACCATATATTTT
d_gene: .
abundance: .
v_gene: TRBV6-1
j_gene: TRBJ1-3

CDR3aa: CASSPPGGLARETQYF
CDR3nt: TGTGCCAGCAGCCCCCCCGGGGGACTAGCTCGGGAGACCCAGTACTTC
d_gene: TRBD2
abundance: .
v_gene: TRBV7-6
j_gene: TRBJ2-5

CDR3aa: CASSQGTGVGNEQYF
CDR3nt: TGCGCCAGCAGCCAAGGAACAGGGGTCGGGAACGAGCAGTACTTC
d_gene: TRBD1
abundance: .
v_gene: TRBV4-3
j_gene: TRBJ2-7

CDR3aa: CASSLPGSPEGYTF
CDR3nt: TGTGCCAGCAGCCTACCGGGGTCCCCTGAGGGCTACACCTTC
d_gene: .
abundance: .
v_gene: TRBV6-1
j_gene: TRBJ1-2

CDR3aa: CASSQDGDRANYGYTF
CDR3nt: TGTGCCAGCAGCCAAGATGGAGACAGAGCTAACTATGGCTACACCTTC
d_gene: .
abundance: .
v_gene: TRBV4-2
j_gene: TRBJ1-2

CDR3aa: CASSLGGNGNQPQHF
CDR3nt: TGTGCCAGCAGCTTGGGTGGAAACGGCAATCAGCCCCAGCATTTT
d_gene: .
abundance: .
v_gene: TRBV5-6
j_gene: TRBJ1-5

CDR3aa: CAWGDRGETQYF
CDR3nt: TGTGCCTGGGGGGACAGGGGTGAGACCCAGTACTTC
d_gene: TRBD1
abundance: .
v_gene: TRBV30
j_gene: TRBJ2-5

CDR3aa: CAWTGVSNTGELFF
CDR3nt: TGTGCCTGGACAGGGGTGTCTAACACCGGGGAGCTGTTTTTT
d_gene: .
abundance: .
v_gene: TRBV30
j_gene: TRBJ2-2

CDR3aa: CASSPLAGDDPQHF
CDR3nt: TGTGCCAGCAGCCCCCTGGCAGGCGACGACCCCCAGCATTTT
d_gene: .
abundance: .
v_gene: TRBV7-8
j_gene: TRBJ1-5

CDR3aa: CASSAEGSSYNEQFF
CDR3nt: TGTGCCAGCAGCGCCGAAGGGAGCTCCTACAATGAGCAGTTCTTC
d_gene: .
abundance: .
v_gene: TRBV9
j_gene: TRBJ2-1

CDR3aa: CASSLRWDTEAFF
CDR3nt: TGTGCCAGCAGTTTAAGATGGGACACTGAAGCTTTCTTT
d_gene: .
abundance: once
v_gene: TRBV28
j_gene: TRBJ1-1

CDR3aa: CASSEYAGGQETQYF
CDR3nt: TGTGCCAGCAGTGAATATGCGGGGGGCCAAGAGACCCAGTACTTC
d_gene: TRBD2
abundance: few
v_gene: TRBV6-1
j_gene: TRBJ2-5

CDR3aa: CASSPTSKFDEQFF
CDR3nt: TGTGCCAGCAGCCCGACTAGTAAGTTCGATGAGCAGTTCTTC
d_gene: .
abundance: .
v_gene: TRBV7-2
j_gene: TRBJ2-1

CDR3aa: CASSFAGTSGRLAYF
CDR3nt: TGTGCCAGCAGCTTTGCCGGGACTAGCGGGCGGCTAGCTTATTTT
d_gene: TRBD2
abundance: .
v_gene: TRBV13
j_gene: TRBJ2-3

CDR3aa: CSVEGPRGQFF
CDR3nt: TGCAGTGTTGAGGGGCCGAGGGGGCAGTTCTTC
d_gene: .
abundance: .
v_gene: TRBV20-1
j_gene: TRBJ2-1

CDR3aa: CASSSGTSPLHF
CDR3nt: TGTGCCAGCAGCTCAGGGACTTCACCCCTCCACTTT
d_gene: .
abundance: once
v_gene: TRBV27
j_gene: TRBJ1-6

CDR3aa: CASRSGGEYTEAFF
CDR3nt: TGTGCCAGCAGGTCAGGGGGCGAGTACACTGAAGCTTTCTTT
d_gene: TRBD1
abundance: once
v_gene: TRBV27
j_gene: TRBJ1-1

CDR3aa: CASSLSGGTEAFF
CDR3nt: TGTGCCAGCAGCCTAAGTGGGGGCACTGAAGCTTTCTTT
d_gene: .
abundance: once
v_gene: TRBV7-3
j_gene: TRBJ1-1

CDR3aa: CASSLTDTQYF
CDR3nt: TGTGCCAGCAGCTTGACAGATACGCAGTATTTT
d_gene: .
abundance: once
v_gene: TRBV7-9
j_gene: TRBJ2-3

CDR3aa: CATWEGAVTDTQYF
CDR3nt: TGTGCCACTTGGGAGGGGGCCGTCACAGATACGCAGTATTTT
d_gene: .
abundance: .
v_gene: TRBV5-4
j_gene: TRBJ2-3

CDR3aa: CASNPSSTNAEAFF
CDR3nt: TGTGCCAGCAATCCCAGTTCGACAAATGCTGAAGCTTTCTTT
d_gene: .
abundance: few
v_gene: TRBV5-5
j_gene: TRBJ1-1

CDR3aa: CASSPGQGTERAKNIQYF
CDR3nt: TGTGCCAGCAGTCCGGGACAGGGAACGGAGAGGGCCAAAAACATTCAGTACTTC
d_gene: TRBD1
abundance: .
v_gene: TRBV28
j_gene: TRBJ2-4

CDR3aa: CASSTYFTLAGDSYEQYF
CDR3nt: TGTGCCAGCAGTACCTATTTCACTTTAGCGGGGGATTCCTACGAGCAGTACTTC
d_gene: TRBD2
abundance: .
v_gene: TRBV28
j_gene: TRBJ2-7

CDR3aa: CASIHNGRKNTEAFF
CDR3nt: TGTGCCAGCATCCATAACGGCAGAAAGAACACTGAAGCTTTCTTT
d_gene: .
abundance: .
v_gene: TRBV28
j_gene: TRBJ1-1

CDR3aa: CASSQDRKRGAGGELFF
CDR3nt: TGCGCCAGCAGCCAAGATAGGAAGCGGGGGGCCGGGGGGGAGCTGTTTTTT
d_gene: TRBD2
abundance: .
v_gene: TRBV4-3
j_gene: TRBJ2-2

CDR3aa: CASSSVRGGELFF
CDR3nt: TGTGCCAGCAGCTCCGTCAGGGGGGGGGAGCTGTTTTTT
d_gene: TRBD1
abundance: .
v_gene: TRBV5-6
j_gene: TRBJ2-2

CDR3aa: CASSPGYGYEQYF
CDR3nt: TGTGCCAGCAGCCCCGGGTATGGGTACGAGCAGTACTTC
d_gene: .
abundance: .
v_gene: TRBV14
j_gene: TRBJ2-7

CDR3aa: CASSLAHIGTGNTIYF
CDR3nt: TGTGCCAGCAGCTTAGCGCATATAGGTACCGGAAACACCATATATTTT
d_gene: .
abundance: .
v_gene: TRBV7-8
j_gene: TRBJ1-3

CDR3aa: CSARGDEKLFF
CDR3nt: TGCAGTGCTAGAGGTGATGAAAAACTGTTTTTT
d_gene: .
abundance: few
v_gene: TRBV20-1
j_gene: TRBJ1-4

CDR3aa: CASSPWGGEQYF
CDR3nt: TGTGCCAGCAGCCCATGGGGGGGCGAGCAGTACTTC
d_gene: TRBD2
abundance: .
v_gene: TRBV9
j_gene: TRBJ2-7

CDR3aa: CASSPSTSGFKSF
CDR3nt: TGTGCCAGCAGCCCCTCGACTAGCGGGTTCAAGTCTTTT
d_gene: TRBD2
abundance: few
v_gene: TRBV11-2
j_gene: TRBJ2-3

CDR3aa: CASSTLQGDNSPLHF
CDR3nt: TGTGCCAGTAGTACCCTCCAAGGCGATAATTCACCCCTCCACTTT
d_gene: .
abundance: .
v_gene: TRBV19
j_gene: TRBJ1-6